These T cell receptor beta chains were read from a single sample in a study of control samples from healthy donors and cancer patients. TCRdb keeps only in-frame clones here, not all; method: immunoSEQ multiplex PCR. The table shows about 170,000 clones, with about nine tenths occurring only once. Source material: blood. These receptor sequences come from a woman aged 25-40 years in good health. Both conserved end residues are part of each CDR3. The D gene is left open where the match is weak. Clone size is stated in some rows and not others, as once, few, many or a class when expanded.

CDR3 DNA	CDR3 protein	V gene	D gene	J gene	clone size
TGTGCCAGCTCACCAGCCTCGGGACAGCTCTACGAGCAGTACTTC	CASSPASGQLYEQYF	TRBV18	TRBD1	TRBJ2-7	NA
TGTGCCAGCAGTTTATGGCCTGGGGGGAGCTCCTACAATGAGCAGTTCTTC	CASSLWPGGSSYNEQFF	TRBV27	NA	TRBJ2-1	NA
TGTGCCAGCAGCTACTCCGGGACAGGGGGCTCTGGAAACACCATATATTTT	CASSYSGTGGSGNTIYF	TRBV7-9	TRBD1	TRBJ1-3	NA
TGTGCCAGCAGCCAAAGGACCGAAAACATTCAGTACTTC	CASSQRTENIQYF	TRBV3-1/TRBV3-2	NA	TRBJ2-4	NA
TGTGCCATCAGTCCTTGGCCGGGGGTAGAGGACACTGAAGCTTTCTTT	CAISPWPGVEDTEAFF	TRBV10-3	NA	TRBJ1-1	NA
TGTGCCAGCAGTATCCACAGGGGAAGCTATGGCTACACCTTC	CASSIHRGSYGYTF	TRBV28	TRBD1	TRBJ1-2	few
TGTGCCAGCAGGGTAGGGGCCGGCTACACCTTC	CASRVGAGYTF	TRBV28	NA	TRBJ1-2	NA
TGTGCCAGCAGTTTACGGGCAGGGAACAATGAGCAGTTCTTC	CASSLRAGNNEQFF	TRBV28	NA	TRBJ2-1	NA
TGTGCCAGCTCACCAACCAGTTACTCTGGAAACACCATATATTTT	CASSPTSYSGNTIYF	TRBV18	NA	TRBJ1-3	NA
TGTGCCAGCAGTACCGACACCGTGCAGCCCCAGCATTTT	CASSTDTVQPQHF	TRBV6-5	NA	TRBJ1-5	NA
TGTGCCAGCAGTGCCGTGGGGATAACCGGGGAGCTGTTTTTT	CASSAVGITGELFF	TRBV2	NA	TRBJ2-2	NA
TGTGCCAGCAGCTTAGCGGGAGGGTTCAATGAGCAGTTCTTC	CASSLAGGFNEQFF	TRBV11-3	TRBD2	TRBJ2-1	NA
TGCGCCAGCAGCCACCCGACTAGAACCTTCTACAATGAGCAGTTCTTC	CASSHPTRTFYNEQFF	TRBV4-1	NA	TRBJ2-1	NA
TGTGCCAGCAGCGTAGCGGGGGACGGTGAGACCCAGTACTTC	CASSVAGDGETQYF	TRBV9	NA	TRBJ2-5	NA
TGTGCCAGAGGTAACAGACCCTACGAGCAGTACTTC	CARGNRPYEQYF	TRBV2	NA	TRBJ2-7	NA
TGTGCCAGCAGTCGGGACAGTGCTCAGACTGAAGCTTTCTTT	CASSRDSAQTEAFF	TRBV6-5	TRBD1	TRBJ1-1	once
TGTGCCAGCAGCCCCCGACAGAACTCCTACGAGCAGTACTTC	CASSPRQNSYEQYF	TRBV9	NA	TRBJ2-7	NA